This section outlines one TCR beta chain sequence together with its context. Its antigen is unknown. The CDR3 length is 15 residues. Trimming removed 5 bases at V and 4 bases at J, with 15 bases between. The V gene's germline CDR1 is SNHLY and CDR2 FYNNEI. The sample belongs to a study of OX40 agonist ivuxolimab in advanced cancers. Looking at the study overall: Eligibility rules accepted prior anti-PD-1, anti-PD-L1 or anti-CTLA-4 therapy, and 35% to 45% had some. Overall study results and limits: Some of the lowest clonal expansion was seen in partial responders at 0.1-3.0 mg/kg.

TCRdb's table, derived via immunoSEQ multiplex PCR, lists solely in-frame clones and lacks some. Here the sample spans roughly 80,000 clones, roughly 90% being singletons. This chain joins TRBV2 and TRBJ1-5; tentative D call: TRBD1 (6 bases). The sample in question was CD4+ or CD8+ T cells sorted from blood, obtained in a trial of the OX40 agonist ivuxolimab. This clonotype was sampled from an adult with an advanced solid tumor such as melanoma, head and neck, liver or kidney cancer. The CDR3 loop reads CASSNRAAGNQPQHF. CDR3 in DNA: TGTGCCAGCAGTAACAGGGCTGCAGGGAATCAGCCCCAGCATTTT.